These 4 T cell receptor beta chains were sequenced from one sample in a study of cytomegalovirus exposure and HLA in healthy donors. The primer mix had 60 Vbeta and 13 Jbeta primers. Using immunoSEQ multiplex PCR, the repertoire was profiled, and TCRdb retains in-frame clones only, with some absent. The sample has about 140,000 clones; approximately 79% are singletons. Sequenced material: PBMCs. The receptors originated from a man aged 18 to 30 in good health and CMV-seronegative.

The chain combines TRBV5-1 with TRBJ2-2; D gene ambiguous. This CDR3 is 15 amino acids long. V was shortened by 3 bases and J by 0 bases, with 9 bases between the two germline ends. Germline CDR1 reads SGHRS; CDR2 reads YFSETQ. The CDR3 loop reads CASSWARANTGELFF. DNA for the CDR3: TGCGCCAGCAGCTGGGCCCGTGCGAACACCGGGGAGCTGTTTTTT. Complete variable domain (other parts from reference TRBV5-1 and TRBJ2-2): KAGVTQTPRYLIKTRGQQVTLSCSPISGHRSVSWYQQTPGQGLQFLFEYFSETQRNKGNFPGRFSGRQFSNSRSEMNVSTLELGDSALYLCASSWARANTGELFFGEGSRLTVL.

The CDR3 nucleotides are TGCGCCAGCAGCCGAGAGTTGGGACAGAGAGTTTACGAGCAGTACTTC. It encodes CASSRELGQRVYEQYF. The chain is built from TRBV4-3 and TRBJ2-7; TRBD1 aligns across 7 bases. J was trimmed by 4 bases and V by 4 bases; bases with no gene match: 13. The CDR3 loop spans 16 amino acids. Germline CDR1 LGHNA, CDR2 YSLEER.

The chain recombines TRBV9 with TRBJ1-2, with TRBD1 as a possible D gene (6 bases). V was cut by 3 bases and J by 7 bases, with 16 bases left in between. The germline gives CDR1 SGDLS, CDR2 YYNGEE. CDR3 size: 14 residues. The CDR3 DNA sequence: TGTGCCAGCAGCGCTCAAACAGGGTACGGTGGCTACACCTTC. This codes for CASSAQTGYGGYTF.

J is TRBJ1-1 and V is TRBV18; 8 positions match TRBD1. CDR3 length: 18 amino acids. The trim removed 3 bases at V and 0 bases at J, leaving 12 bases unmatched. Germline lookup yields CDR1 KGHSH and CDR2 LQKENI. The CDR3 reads CASSPVVGTGKLNTEAFF. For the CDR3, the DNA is TGTGCCAGCTCACCGGTAGTTGGGACAGGCAAACTGAACACTGAAGCTTTCTTT.